This is a list of T cell receptor beta chains from one sample in a study of T cell changes during pregnancy in multiple sclerosis. The data were produced by immunoSEQ multiplex PCR, yet TCRdb's version contains in-frame clones alone and is incomplete. Among over 45,000 clones listed, approximately 87% were seen once. Here the sequenced sample was peripheral blood, taken in the first trimester of pregnancy. The source is a female donor in good health, enrolled as a control in a pregnancy study. CDR3s include the opening cysteine and the closing phenylalanine or tryptophan. D genes are given only for firm matches. Clone size is stated in some rows and not others, as once, few, many or a class when expanded.

j_gene,v_gene,abundance,d_gene,CDR3nt,CDR3aa
TRBJ2-7,TRBV11-2,-,-,TGTGCCAGCAGCTTAGTAAGCGCATCCTTTACCTACGAGCAGTACTTC,CASSLVSASFTYEQYF
TRBJ2-3,TRBV5-4,-,-,TGTGCCAGCGGCCTTTTCTCTCAGGGCACAGATACGCAGTATTTT,CASGLFSQGTDTQYF
TRBJ2-5,TRBV11-1,-,-,TGTGCCAGCAGCTTACGGTTACAAGAGACCCAGTACTTC,CASSLRLQETQYF
TRBJ2-5,TRBV10-2,-,-,TGCGCCAGCAGGGGATTAGCGGGGACAGCACAAGAGACCCAGTACTTC,CASRGLAGTAQETQYF
TRBJ1-1,TRBV5-1,-,-,TGCGCCAGCAGCCTAGAGGGGGGGAGCTCGGAAGCTTTCTTT,CASSLEGGSSEAFF
TRBJ2-1,TRBV6-5,-,TRBD2,TGTGCCGCGAGACTAGCGGGGGCTAATGAGCAGTTCTTC,CAARLAGANEQFF
TRBJ2-1,TRBV7-3,-,-,TGTGCCAGCAGCTTGGGCAAGGCCTCTAGACTGGCGGAGGGGGAGCAGTTCTTC,CASSLGKASRLAEGEQFF
TRBJ2-3,TRBV28,-,-,TGTGCCAGCAGTTCAACAGGGATGTACACAGATACGCAGTATTTT,CASSSTGMYTDTQYF
TRBJ1-5,TRBV30,-,TRBD1,TGTGCCTGGAGTGTATTGGGACAGGGGGTTCAGCCCCAGCATTTT,CAWSVLGQGVQPQHF
TRBJ1-2,TRBV7-9,-,TRBD1,TGTGCCAGCAGCCCCTTGCAGGGGGGCGCAGGCTATGGCTACACCTTC,CASSPLQGGAGYGYTF
TRBJ2-7,TRBV19,-,TRBD1,TGTGCCAGCGGACAGGGGGATGTCTACGAGCAGTACTTC,CASGQGDVYEQYF
TRBJ2-2,TRBV7-6,-,TRBD2,TGTGCCAGCAGCTTAGGTGGGGGGGCCGGGGAGCTGTTTTTT,CASSLGGGAGELFF
TRBJ2-3,TRBV29-1,-,TRBD2,TGCAGCGTTGAACCTAGCGGGGGCACAGATACGCAGTATTTT,CSVEPSGGTDTQYF
TRBJ1-1,TRBV28,-,-,TGTGCCACTTCACAGGGAATTTTTCAAGCTTTCTTT,CATSQGIFQAFF
TRBJ1-1,TRBV28,-,TRBD1,TGTGCCAGCAGCTCAGGGGGCCAGACTGAAGCTTTCTTT,CASSSGGQTEAFF
TRBJ1-3,TRBV19,few,-,TGTGCCAGCCAGAGGGCCGGTGGCTTAAACACCATATATTTT,CASQRAGGLNTIYF
TRBJ1-2,TRBV29-1,-,-,TGCAGCGTGGGGGAGACAGGTTACGGCTACACCTTC,CSVGETGYGYTF
TRBJ1-4,TRBV6-5,-,TRBD1,TGTGCCACCAGGGGGGGGAATGAAAAACTGTTTTTT,CATRGGNEKLFF
TRBJ1-2,TRBV28,-,-,TGTGCCAGCAGTTTAAGTCGGGTAAACTATGGCTACACCTTC,CASSLSRVNYGYTF
TRBJ1-2,TRBV7-9,-,-,TGTGCCAGCAGCTTAGAGGGGGTCGGAACCTTC,CASSLEGVGTF
TRBJ2-4,TRBV28,-,-,TGTGCCAGCAGTTTCGAAGGGGGGGACATTCAGTACTTC,CASSFEGGDIQYF
TRBJ2-3,TRBV5-1,-,TRBD2,TGCGCCAGCAGCGCCCGGACTAGCGGGGGGGAATTCACAGATACGCAGTATTTT,CASSARTSGGEFTDTQYF
TRBJ2-3,TRBV7-3,-,-,TGTGCCAGCAGCGCCGGAGGACGTAACACAGATACGCAGTATTTT,CASSAGGRNTDTQYF
TRBJ1-1,TRBV5-4,-,-,TGTGCCAGCAGCTTGCGCGAAGATGAAGCTTTCTTT,CASSLREDEAFF
TRBJ1-1,TRBV15,-,-,TGTGCCACCAGCAGAGACAGGGCTGAAGCTTTCTTT,CATSRDRAEAFF
TRBJ2-3,TRBV7-3,-,TRBD2,TGTGCCAGCAGCTTTCGCGGGGGGGCCGAAGATACGCAGTATTTT,CASSFRGGAEDTQYF
TRBJ2-5,TRBV5-5,-,-,TGTGCCAGCAGCTTTAAAGAGACCCAGTACTTC,CASSFKETQYF